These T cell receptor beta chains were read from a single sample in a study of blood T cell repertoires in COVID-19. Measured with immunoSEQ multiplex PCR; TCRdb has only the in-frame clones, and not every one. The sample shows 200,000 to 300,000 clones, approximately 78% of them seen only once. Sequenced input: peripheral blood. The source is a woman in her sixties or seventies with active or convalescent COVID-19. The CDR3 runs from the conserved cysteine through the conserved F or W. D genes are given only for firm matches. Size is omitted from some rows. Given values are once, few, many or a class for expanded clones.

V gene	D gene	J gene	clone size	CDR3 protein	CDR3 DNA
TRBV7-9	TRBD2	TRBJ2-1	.	CASSSSGALPNEQFF	TGTGCCAGCAGCTCGAGCGGGGCCCTCCCAAATGAGCAGTTCTTC
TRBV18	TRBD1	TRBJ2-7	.	CASSQAGGSSYEQYF	TGTGCCAGCTCACAGGCAGGGGGTTCCTCCTACGAGCAGTACTTC
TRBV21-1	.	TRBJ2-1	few	CASSSWTGAVNEQFF	TGTGCCAGCAGCAGTTGGACAGGTGCAGTCAATGAGCAGTTCTTC
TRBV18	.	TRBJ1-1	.	CASSPNGYDSEAFF	TGTGCCAGCTCACCAAACGGGTATGATAGTGAAGCTTTCTTT
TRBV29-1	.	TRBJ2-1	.	CSVGTPSYNEQFF	TGCAGCGTTGGGACACCCTCCTACAATGAGCAGTTCTTC
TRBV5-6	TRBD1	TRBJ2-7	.	CASSLAGTGGIEQYF	TGTGCCAGCAGCTTGGCCGGGACAGGGGGTATCGAGCAGTACTTC
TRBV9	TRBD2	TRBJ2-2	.	CASTTRGDRNTGELFF	TGTGCCAGCACCACTCGGGGGGACCGGAACACCGGGGAGCTGTTTTTT
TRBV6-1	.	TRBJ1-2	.	CASSEPGEIYGYTF	TGTGCCAGCAGTGAACCGGGAGAAATCTATGGCTACACCTTC
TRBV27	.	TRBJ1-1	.	CASSSTPGLTEAFF	TGTGCCAGCAGTTCAACCCCAGGGCTCACTGAAGCTTTCTTT
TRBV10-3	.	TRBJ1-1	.	CAISVEAENTEAFF	TGTGCCATCAGTGTTGAGGCGGAGAACACTGAAGCTTTCTTT
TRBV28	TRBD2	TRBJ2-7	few	CASRGGPGGYEQYF	TGTGCCAGCAGGGGAGGGCCCGGGGGCTACGAGCAGTACTTC
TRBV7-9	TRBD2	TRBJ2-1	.	CASSLNSRGGINEQFF	TGTGCCAGCAGCTTAAATTCGCGGGGGGGCATCAATGAGCAGTTCTTC
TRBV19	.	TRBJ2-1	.	CASSFYNEQFF	TGTGCCAGTTCCTTTTACAATGAGCAGTTCTTC
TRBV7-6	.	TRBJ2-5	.	CASRPGSGPGVQETQYF	TGTGCCAGCAGACCGGGGTCGGGTCCCGGGGTCCAAGAGACCCAGTACTTC
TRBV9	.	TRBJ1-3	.	CASSVPGSGNTIYF	TGTGCCAGCAGCGTGCCAGGGTCAGGAAACACCATATATTTT
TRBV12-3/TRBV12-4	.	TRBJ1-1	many	CASTLDRNTEAFF	TGTGCCAGCACTCTCGACAGGAACACTGAAGCTTTCTTT
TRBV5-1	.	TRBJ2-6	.	CASSLVADSVGANVLTF	TGCGCCAGCAGCTTGGTTGCGGATTCAGTCGGGGCCAACGTCCTGACTTTC
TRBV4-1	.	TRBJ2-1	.	CASSQDQTNYNEQFF	TGCGCCAGCAGCCAAGATCAGACTAACTACAATGAGCAGTTCTTC
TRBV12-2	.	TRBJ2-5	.	CASRPPSGPLGRQETQYF	TGTGCAAGTCGCCCCCCCTCCGGGCCCCTTGGGAGGCAAGAGACCCAGTACTTC
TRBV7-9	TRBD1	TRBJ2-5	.	CASSRDRGETQYF	TGTGCCAGCAGCCGGGACAGGGGAGAGACCCAGTACTTC
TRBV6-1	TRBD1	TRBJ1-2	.	CASSEEVPGQGGAYGYTF	TGTGCCAGCAGTGAAGAGGTTCCGGGACAGGGGGGAGCCTATGGCTACACCTTC
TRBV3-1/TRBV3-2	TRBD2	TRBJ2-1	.	CASSGTSGGAFEQFF	TGTGCCAGCAGCGGGACTAGCGGGGGGGCATTTGAGCAGTTCTTC
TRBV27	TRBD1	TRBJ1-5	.	CASSFSRGQGTFQPQHF	TGTGCCAGCAGCTTTTCTCGGGGACAGGGGACGTTTCAGCCCCAGCATTTT
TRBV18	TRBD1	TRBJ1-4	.	CASSPGQGRNEKLFF	TGTGCCAGCTCACCAGGACAGGGACGGAATGAAAAACTGTTTTTT
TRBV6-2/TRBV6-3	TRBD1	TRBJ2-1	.	CASSYRRQGVSGQFF	TGTGCCAGCAGTTACCGGAGACAGGGGGTTTCGGGGCAGTTCTTC
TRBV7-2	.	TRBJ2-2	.	CASSLAEGLNTGELFF	TGTGCCAGCAGCTTAGCTGAGGGATTGAACACCGGGGAGCTGTTTTTT